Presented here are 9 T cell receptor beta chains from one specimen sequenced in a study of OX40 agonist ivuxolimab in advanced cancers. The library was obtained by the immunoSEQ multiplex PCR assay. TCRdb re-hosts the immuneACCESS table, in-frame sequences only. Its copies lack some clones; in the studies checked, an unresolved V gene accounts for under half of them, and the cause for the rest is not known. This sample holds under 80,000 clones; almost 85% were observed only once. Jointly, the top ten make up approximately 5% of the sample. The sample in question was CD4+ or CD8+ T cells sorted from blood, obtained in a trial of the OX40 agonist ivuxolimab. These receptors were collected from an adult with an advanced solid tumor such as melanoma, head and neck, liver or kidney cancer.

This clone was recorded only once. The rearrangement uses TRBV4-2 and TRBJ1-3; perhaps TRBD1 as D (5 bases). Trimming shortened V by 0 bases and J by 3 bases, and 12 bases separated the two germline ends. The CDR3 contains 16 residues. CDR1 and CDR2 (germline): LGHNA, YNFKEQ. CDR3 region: CASSQDLWGDGNTIYF. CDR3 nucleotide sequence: TGTGCCAGCAGCCAAGATTTATGGGGCGATGGAAACACCATATATTTT.

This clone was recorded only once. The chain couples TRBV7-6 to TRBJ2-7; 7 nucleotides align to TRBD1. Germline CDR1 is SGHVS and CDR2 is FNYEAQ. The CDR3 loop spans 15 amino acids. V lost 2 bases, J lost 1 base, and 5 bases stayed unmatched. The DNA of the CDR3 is TGTGCCAGCAGCTTAAATCCGGGACAGTCCTACGAGCAGTACTTC. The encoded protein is CASSLNPGQSYEQYF.

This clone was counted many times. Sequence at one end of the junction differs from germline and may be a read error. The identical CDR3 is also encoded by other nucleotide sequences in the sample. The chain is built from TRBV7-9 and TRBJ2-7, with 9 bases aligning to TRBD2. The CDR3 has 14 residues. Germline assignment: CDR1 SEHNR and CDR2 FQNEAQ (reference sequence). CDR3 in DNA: TGTGCCAGCAGTTTAGCGGGAGTAAATTACGAGCAGTACTTC. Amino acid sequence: CASSLAGVNYEQYF.

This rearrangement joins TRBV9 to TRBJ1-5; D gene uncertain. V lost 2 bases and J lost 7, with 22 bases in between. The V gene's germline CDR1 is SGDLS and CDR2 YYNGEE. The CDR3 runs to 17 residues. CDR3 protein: CASSVPRRQPPTQPQHF. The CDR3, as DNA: TGTGCCAGCAGCGTCCCCCGTCGGCAGCCCCCCACCCAGCCCCAGCATTTT.

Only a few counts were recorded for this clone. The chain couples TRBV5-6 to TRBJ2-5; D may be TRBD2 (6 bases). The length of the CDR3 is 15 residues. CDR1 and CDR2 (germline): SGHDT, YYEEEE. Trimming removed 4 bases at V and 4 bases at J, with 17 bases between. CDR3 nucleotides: TGTGCCAGCAGCCAAAGGAAATTGGGGGGAGAGACCCAGTACTTC. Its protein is CASSQRKLGGETQYF. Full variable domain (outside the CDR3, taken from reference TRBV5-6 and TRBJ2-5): DAGVTQSPTHLIKTRGQQVTLRCSPKSGHDTVSWYQQALGQGPQFIFQYYEEEERQRGNFPDRFSGHQFPNYSSELNVNALLLGDSALYLCASSQRKLGGETQYFGPGTRLLVL.

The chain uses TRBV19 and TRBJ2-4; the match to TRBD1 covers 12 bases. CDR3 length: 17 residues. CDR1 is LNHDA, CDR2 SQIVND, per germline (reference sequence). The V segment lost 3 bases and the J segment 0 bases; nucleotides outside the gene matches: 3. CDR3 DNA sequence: TGTGCCAGTAGTATTGGGGACAGGGGGCTAGCCAAAAACATTCAGTACTTC. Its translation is CASSIGDRGLAKNIQYF.

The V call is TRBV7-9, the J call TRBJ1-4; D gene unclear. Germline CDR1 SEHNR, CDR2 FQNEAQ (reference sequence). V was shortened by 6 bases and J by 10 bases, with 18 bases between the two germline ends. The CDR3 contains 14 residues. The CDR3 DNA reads TGTGCCAGCAGTCGGGTGGCAGGCAAAGGAAAACTGTTTTTT. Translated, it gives CASSRVAGKGKLFF.

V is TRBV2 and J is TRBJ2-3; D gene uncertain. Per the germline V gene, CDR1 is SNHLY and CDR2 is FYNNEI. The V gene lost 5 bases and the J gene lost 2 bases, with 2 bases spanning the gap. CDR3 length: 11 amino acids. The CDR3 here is CASSTTDTQYF. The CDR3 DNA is TGTGCCAGCAGTACCACAGATACGCAGTATTTT.

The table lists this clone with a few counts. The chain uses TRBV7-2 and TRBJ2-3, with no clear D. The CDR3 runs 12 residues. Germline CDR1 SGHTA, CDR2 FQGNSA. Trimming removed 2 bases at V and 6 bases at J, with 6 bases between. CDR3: CASSLMWDTQYF. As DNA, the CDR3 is TGTGCCAGCAGCTTAATGTGGGATACGCAGTATTTT.